This TCR beta chain was documented in a study of T-cell reconstitution after alpha-beta-depleted transplantation in children. The germline V gene encodes CDR1 WNHNN and CDR2 SYGVQD (reference sequence). With 8 bases removed from V and 1 base from J, the gap between germline ends came to 8 bases. The CDR3 runs 13 residues. Using unique molecular identifiers, the investigators prepared the TCRbeta library. TCRdb passed the PCR reads through MiXCR, listing each CDR3 protein once. The sample records about 270,000 distinct CDR3 sequences, 9.9% being singletons. By proportion, this clonotype is medium-sized.

The chain employs TRBV10-1 and TRBJ2-2, with D possibly being TRBD2 (5 bases). Material: PBMCs from the stem cell graft donor, obtained from the stem cell graft. The receptor comes from a human donor who donated a stem cell graft to a child with SCID. In nucleotides, the CDR3 is TGCGCCAGCGGAACTAGGAACACCGGGGAGCTGTTTTTT. This translates into CASGTRNTGELFF.